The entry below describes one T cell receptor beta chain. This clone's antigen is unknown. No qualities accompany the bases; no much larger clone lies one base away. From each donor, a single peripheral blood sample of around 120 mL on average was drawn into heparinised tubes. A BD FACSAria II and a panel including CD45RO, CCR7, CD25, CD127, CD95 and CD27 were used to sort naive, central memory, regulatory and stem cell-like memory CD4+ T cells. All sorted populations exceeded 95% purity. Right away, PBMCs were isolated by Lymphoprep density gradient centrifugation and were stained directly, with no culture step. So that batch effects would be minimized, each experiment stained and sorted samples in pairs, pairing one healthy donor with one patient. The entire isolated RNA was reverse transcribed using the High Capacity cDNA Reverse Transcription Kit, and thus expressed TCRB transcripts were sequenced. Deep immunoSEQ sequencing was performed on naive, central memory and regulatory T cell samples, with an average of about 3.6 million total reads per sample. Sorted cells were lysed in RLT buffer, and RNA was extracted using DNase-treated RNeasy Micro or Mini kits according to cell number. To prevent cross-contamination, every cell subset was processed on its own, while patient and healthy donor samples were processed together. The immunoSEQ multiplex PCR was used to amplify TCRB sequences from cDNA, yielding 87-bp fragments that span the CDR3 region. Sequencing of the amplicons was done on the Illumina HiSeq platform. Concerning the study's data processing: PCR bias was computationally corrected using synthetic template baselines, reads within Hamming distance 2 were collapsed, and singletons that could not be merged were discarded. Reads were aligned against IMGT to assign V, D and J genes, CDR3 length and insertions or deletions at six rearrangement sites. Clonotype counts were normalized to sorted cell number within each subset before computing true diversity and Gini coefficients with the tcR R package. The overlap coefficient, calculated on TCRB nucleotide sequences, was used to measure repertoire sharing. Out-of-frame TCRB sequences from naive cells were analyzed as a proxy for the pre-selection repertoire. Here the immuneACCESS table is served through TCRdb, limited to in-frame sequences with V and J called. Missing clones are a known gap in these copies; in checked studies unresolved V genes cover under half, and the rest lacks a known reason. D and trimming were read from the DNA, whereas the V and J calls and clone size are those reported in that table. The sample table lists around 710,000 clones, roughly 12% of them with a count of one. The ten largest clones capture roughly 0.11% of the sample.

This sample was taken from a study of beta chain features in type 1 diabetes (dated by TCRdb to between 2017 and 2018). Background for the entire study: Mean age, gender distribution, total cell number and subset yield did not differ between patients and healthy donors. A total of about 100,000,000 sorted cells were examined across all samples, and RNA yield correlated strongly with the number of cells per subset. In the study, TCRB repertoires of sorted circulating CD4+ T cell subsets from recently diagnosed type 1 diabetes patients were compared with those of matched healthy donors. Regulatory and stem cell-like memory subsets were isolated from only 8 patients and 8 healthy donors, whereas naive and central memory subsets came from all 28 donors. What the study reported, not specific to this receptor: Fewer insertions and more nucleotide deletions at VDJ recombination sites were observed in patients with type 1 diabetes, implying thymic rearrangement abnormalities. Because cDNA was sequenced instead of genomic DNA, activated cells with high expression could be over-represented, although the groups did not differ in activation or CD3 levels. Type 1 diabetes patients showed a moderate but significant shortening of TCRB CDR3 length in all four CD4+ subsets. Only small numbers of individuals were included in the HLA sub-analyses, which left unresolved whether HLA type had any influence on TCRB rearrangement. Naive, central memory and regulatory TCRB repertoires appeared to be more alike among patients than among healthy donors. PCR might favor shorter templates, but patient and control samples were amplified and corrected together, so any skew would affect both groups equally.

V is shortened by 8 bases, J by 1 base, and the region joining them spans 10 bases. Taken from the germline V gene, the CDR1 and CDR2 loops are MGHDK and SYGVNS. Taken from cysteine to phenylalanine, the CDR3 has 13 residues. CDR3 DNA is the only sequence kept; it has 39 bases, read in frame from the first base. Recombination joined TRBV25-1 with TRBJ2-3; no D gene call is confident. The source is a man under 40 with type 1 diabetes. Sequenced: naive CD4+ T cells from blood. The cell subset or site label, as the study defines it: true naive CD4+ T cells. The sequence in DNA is TGTGCCAGCCGAGCAGGAGGCACAGATACGCAGTATTTT. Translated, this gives CASRAGGTDTQYF.